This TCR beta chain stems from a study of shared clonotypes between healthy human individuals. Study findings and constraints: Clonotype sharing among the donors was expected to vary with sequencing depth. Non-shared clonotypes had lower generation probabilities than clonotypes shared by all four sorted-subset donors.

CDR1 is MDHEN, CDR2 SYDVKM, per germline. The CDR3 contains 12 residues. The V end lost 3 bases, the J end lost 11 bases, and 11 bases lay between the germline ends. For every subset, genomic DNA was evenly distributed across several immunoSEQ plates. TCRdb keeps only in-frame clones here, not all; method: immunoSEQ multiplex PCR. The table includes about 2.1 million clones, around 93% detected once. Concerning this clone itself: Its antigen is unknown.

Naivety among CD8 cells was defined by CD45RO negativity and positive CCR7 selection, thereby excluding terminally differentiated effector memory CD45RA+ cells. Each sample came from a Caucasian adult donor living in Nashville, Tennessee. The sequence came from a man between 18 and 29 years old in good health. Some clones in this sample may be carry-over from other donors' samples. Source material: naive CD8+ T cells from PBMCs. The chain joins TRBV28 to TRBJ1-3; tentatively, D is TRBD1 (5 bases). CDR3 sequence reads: CASSFSGFSIYF. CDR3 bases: TGTGCCAGCAGTTTCTCAGGGTTTTCCATATATTTT.